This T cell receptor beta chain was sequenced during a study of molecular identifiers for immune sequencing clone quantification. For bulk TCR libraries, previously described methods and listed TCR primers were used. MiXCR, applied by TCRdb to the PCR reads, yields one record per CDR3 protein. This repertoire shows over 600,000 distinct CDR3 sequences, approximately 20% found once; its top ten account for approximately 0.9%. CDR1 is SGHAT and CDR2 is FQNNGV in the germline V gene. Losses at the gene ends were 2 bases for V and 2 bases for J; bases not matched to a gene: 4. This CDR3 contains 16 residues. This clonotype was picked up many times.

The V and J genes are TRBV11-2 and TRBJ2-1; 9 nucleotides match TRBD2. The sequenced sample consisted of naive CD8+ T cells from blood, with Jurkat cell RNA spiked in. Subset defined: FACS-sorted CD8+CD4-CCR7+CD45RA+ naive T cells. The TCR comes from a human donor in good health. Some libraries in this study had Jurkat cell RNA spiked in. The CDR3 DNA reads TGTGCCAGCAGCTTAAACCCTAGCGGGACCTACAATGAGCAGTTCTTC. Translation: CASSLNPSGTYNEQFF.